This TCR beta chain is drawn from a study of blood T cell repertoires in COVID-19. This clone was seen only a few times. Sequencing used immunoSEQ multiplex PCR; TCRdb keeps in-frame clones, though not all of them. The sample records a few hundred thousand clones, over 80% being singletons. This receptor was obtained from a man aged 25 to 45 who had recovered from COVID-19. Sequencing input: PBMCs or T cells enriched from blood (not recorded which).

The CDR3: CASSYGSSNTEAFF. CDR3 in DNA: TGTGCCAGCAGTTACGGTAGTTCGAACACTGAAGCTTTCTTT. J is TRBJ1-1 and V is TRBV6-5; no clear D gene. Trimming shortened V by 2 bases and J by 1 base, and 8 bases separated the two germline ends. The germline V gene has CDR1 MNHEY and CDR2 SVGAGI. The length of the CDR3 is 14 residues.